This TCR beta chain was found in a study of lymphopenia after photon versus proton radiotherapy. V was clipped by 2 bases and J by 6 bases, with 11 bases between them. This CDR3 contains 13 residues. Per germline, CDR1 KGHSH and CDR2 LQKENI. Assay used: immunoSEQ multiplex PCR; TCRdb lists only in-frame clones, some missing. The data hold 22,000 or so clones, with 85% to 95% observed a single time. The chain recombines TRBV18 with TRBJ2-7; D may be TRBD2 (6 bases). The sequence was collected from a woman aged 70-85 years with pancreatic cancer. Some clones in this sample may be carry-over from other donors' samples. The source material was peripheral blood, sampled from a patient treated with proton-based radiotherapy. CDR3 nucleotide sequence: TGTGCCAGCTCACCAGCCAGGGAGGCCGAGCAGTACTTC. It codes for CASSPAREAEQYF.